A single T cell receptor (beta chain) is shown here with its context. These data come from a study of blood T cell repertoires in COVID-19. Whole-study context: From the United States, Italy and Spain came samples of acute and convalescent COVID-19. PBMCs, B-cell-depleted T cells, or T cells were the source of the cDNA or gDNA that made up the material.

Data came from immunoSEQ multiplex PCR; TCRdb stores just in-frame clones and leaves some out. The profile covers about 170,000 clones, with under 95% appearing a single time and 4.5% to 5% taken by the ten largest. The CDR3 spans 16 residues. V was clipped by 0 bases and J by 2 bases; unmatched bases: 4. CDR1 and CDR2 (germline): LNHNV, YYDKDF (reference sequence). Patients of the Seattle cohort, enrolled during active infection, were followed longitudinally. Sequencing was performed on peripheral blood. The chain combines TRBV15 with TRBJ2-3; 8 bases match TRBD2. The source is a man between 18 and 29 years old with COVID-19, enrolled during active disease. The CDR3 protein is CATSREPSGYTDTQYF. The CDR3 coding sequence is TGTGCCACCAGCAGAGAACCTAGCGGGTACACAGATACGCAGTATTTT.